Listed here is a single T cell receptor beta chain. This entry is derived from a study of preoperative IRX-2 immunotherapy in early breast cancer. V lost 6 bases and J lost 0, with 18 bases in between. Germline-derived CDR1 and CDR2 are MNHGY and SAAAGT. The CDR3 has 16 residues. Treatment noted: preoperative locoregional IRX-2 cytokine immunotherapy. Libraries were prepared by immunoSEQ multiplex PCR; TCRdb keeps only in-frame clonotypes and omits some of them. The sample consists of under 4,000 clones, 79% of them appearing once. The chain uses TRBV6-8 and TRBJ2-7; D possibly corresponds to TRBD2 (6 bases). The input for sequencing was tumor tissue, taken after IRX-2 immunotherapy. The receptor's source is a human donor with breast cancer. CDR3: CASSPPPGVNSYEQYF. Here the CDR3 DNA reads TGTGCCAGCAGCCCCCCTCCGGGGGTGAACTCCTACGAGCAGTACTTC.